This is a list of T cell receptor beta chains from one sample in a study of T cell repertoires in ileal Crohn's disease. The method was immunoSEQ multiplex PCR; TCRdb's version includes in-frame clones alone and lacks a portion of them. Among around 7,400 clones, 70% to 85% were seen once, and the ten largest hold roughly 8.6%. Material for sequencing was ileal tissue. These receptors were obtained from an adult with Crohn's disease. CDR3s leave out the opening cysteine and the closing phenylalanine or tryptophan.

CDR3 length	V gene	CDR3 protein
14	TRBV5-1	ASSPDRLSGANVLT
12	TRBV9	ASSGRQGNYGYT
11	TRBV2	ASSELAPYEQY
13	TRBV18	ASSNPGTGYYEQY
9	TRBV30	AWSVLGDKY
13	TRBV2	ASSETGQGTGELF
15	TRBV12-5	ASGLVLAGAGTGELF
12	TRBV2	ASSETPTNYGYT
11	TRBV30	AWGGRTYNEQF
13	TRBV11-3	ASSPQGFRGTEAF
13	TRBV7-9	ASSNVDRVGEKLF
12	TRBV5-1	ASSLEGGGYEQY
11	TRBV2	ASSEGGFSEAF
9	TRBV20-1	MAGTNNEQF
13	TRBV5-4	ASSLDRRFQETQY
12	TRBV5-1	ASSETASNTEAF
15	TRBV7-2	ASSPIAGGPGKNIQY
14	TRBV7-9	ASSPHATGGNTEAF
10	TRBV10-1	ASSGRAGELF
14	TRBV15	ATSRGGRLAGNEQF
12	TRBV11-3	ASSPSGATYEQY
12	TRBV6-5	ASSGAQGDQPQH